The rows below give T cell receptor beta chains drawn from one sample of a study of shared clonotypes between healthy human individuals. The table came from immunoSEQ multiplex PCR; TCRdb's copy has only in-frame clones and leaves some out. The sample yields approximately 980,000 clones, 70% to 85% seen once. The sequencing input was memory CD4+ T cells sorted from blood. Receptors originate from a man aged 18 to 29 in good health. Each CDR3 is given with its conserved first and last residue. D genes are given only for firm matches. Expanded clones are given a class, and other clones once, few, many or no size at all.

D gene	V gene	clone size	J gene	CDR3 protein	CDR3 DNA
TRBD1	TRBV5-1	NA	TRBJ2-6	CASSLGWDRDSGANVLTF	TGCGCCAGCAGCTTGGGGTGGGACAGGGACTCTGGGGCCAACGTCCTGACTTTC
NA	TRBV6-5	NA	TRBJ2-2	CASSRYGELFF	TGTGCCAGCAGTAGATACGGGGAGCTGTTTTTT
NA	TRBV18	NA	TRBJ2-7	CASSPDSPYEQYF	TGTGCCAGCTCACCCGACAGTCCCTACGAGCAGTACTTC
NA	TRBV6-5	few	TRBJ1-2	CASSSPGRGNGYTF	TGTGCCAGCAGTTCCCCAGGGCGAGGAAATGGCTACACCTTC
TRBD1	TRBV10-3	NA	TRBJ2-7	CAIGSGQGDEQYF	TGTGCCATCGGTTCGGGACAGGGGGACGAGCAGTACTTC
NA	TRBV4-1	NA	TRBJ2-5	CASSQDGSGVETQYF	TGCGCCAGCAGCCAAGACGGGTCGGGGGTGGAGACCCAGTACTTC
NA	TRBV10-3	NA	TRBJ2-2	CAISVGERTGELFF	TGTGCCATCAGTGTGGGGGAGAGGACCGGGGAGCTGTTTTTT
NA	TRBV27	NA	TRBJ2-1	CASSWGNEQFF	TGTGCCAGCTCTTGGGGCAATGAGCAGTTCTTC
NA	TRBV30	NA	TRBJ2-7	CAWSDGRDYEQYF	TGTGCCTGGAGTGATGGCAGGGACTACGAGCAGTACTTC
NA	TRBV5-4	NA	TRBJ1-1	CASSLGGLNTEAFF	TGTGCCAGCAGCTTGGGGGGGTTGAACACTGAAGCTTTCTTT
TRBD1	TRBV6-5	NA	TRBJ1-4	CASSYEQGVEKLFF	TGTGCCAGCAGTTACGAACAGGGGGTAGAAAAACTGTTTTTT
NA	TRBV5-1	NA	TRBJ2-7	CASSFEGRLYEQYF	TGCGCCAGCAGCTTTGAAGGAAGGCTCTACGAGCAGTACTTC
NA	TRBV18	NA	TRBJ2-5	CASSPPGLPHEKTQYF	TGTGCCAGCTCACCGCCGGGACTCCCTCATGAGAAGACCCAGTACTTC
NA	TRBV7-2	NA	TRBJ1-2	CASSLGYNYGYTF	TGTGCCAGCAGCTTAGGATATAACTATGGCTACACCTTC
TRBD2	TRBV18	NA	TRBJ2-7	CASRTSGDSYEQYF	TGTGCCAGCCGTACTAGCGGGGATTCCTACGAGCAGTACTTC
TRBD1	TRBV5-1	NA	TRBJ2-1	CASSSRQGWNEQFF	TGCGCCAGCAGCTCCCGACAGGGGTGGAATGAGCAGTTCTTC